This TCR beta chain stems from a study of T cells in Graves' hyperthyroidism and ophthalmopathy. Whole-study context: At initial diagnosis, before any treatment had begun, peripheral blood was obtained. Findings and limits, study-wide: Ophthalmopathy was distinguished from stable hyperthyroidism by 13 V-J signatures.

Germline trimming cut 3 bases from V and 3 bases from J; bases unmatched to any gene: 9. CDR1 and CDR2 from the germline V gene are SEHNR and FQNEAQ (reference sequence). The CDR3 totals 18 residues. Exclusion criteria comprised uncontrolled infection, other autoimmune disease, pregnancy or lactation. TCR beta CDR3 region amplification was performed from RNA transcripts. Primed by the HTBI set, a first-round RT-PCR was run on the TCR CDR3. MiXCR was run by TCRdb on the multiplex PCR reads, yielding one entry per CDR3 protein. The table records a few hundred thousand distinct CDR3 sequences, 15% to 20% of them present only once. Points on this clonotype: The antigen remains unidentified.

The TCR originated in a woman aged 18-29 years with Graves' ophthalmopathy. Sequencing was carried out using blood. The chain employs TRBV7-9 and TRBJ1-3; 12 bases map to TRBD1. This CDR3 is CASSLSGTGGGSGNTIYF. CDR3 bases: TGTGCCAGCAGCTTGAGCGGGACAGGGGGCGGTAGTGGAAACACCATATATTTT.